The 3 T cell receptor beta chains below all came from one sample that was sequenced in a study of CD8+ T cells in alopecia areata. Reverse transcription of extracted RNA yielded cDNA, which provided the sequencing template. Data came from immunoSEQ multiplex PCR; TCRdb stores just in-frame clones and leaves some out. The sample has around 190,000 clones, roughly three fifths seen once. Treatment described: oral pan-JAK inhibitor, 5-10 mg twice daily. The sample was CD4+ T cells sorted from blood, taken between weeks 49 and 50, from a patient treated with tofacitinib. The receptors shown here come from a human donor with alopecia areata.

V gene TRBV29-1 combines with J gene TRBJ2-5, with unresolved D. The ends were cut back, 3 bases at V and 4 bases at J, with 9 bases in the middle. Germline V gene sequence: CDR1 SQVTM, CDR2 ANQGSEA. This CDR3 comprises 12 residues. For the CDR3, the DNA is TGCAGCGTTGACGCACCGGGAGAGACCCAGTACTTC. This gives the protein CSVDAPGETQYF.

V usage is TRBV19 and J usage is TRBJ2-7; no clear D. The V gene lost 3 bases and the J gene lost 0 bases, with 12 bases spanning the gap. The CDR3 runs to 15 residues. Germline values: CDR1 LNHDA, CDR2 SQIVND (reference sequence). For the CDR3, the DNA is TGTGCCAGTAGTATTTGGGAAGAAAGCTCCTACGAGCAGTACTTC. Protein sequence: CASSIWEESSYEQYF.

The CDR3 reads CASSSGLVEQFF. DNA of the CDR3: TGTGCCAGCAGCTCGGGATTGGTGGAGCAGTTCTTC. The J gene is TRBJ2-1, the V gene TRBV7-9, with D possibly being TRBD2 (5 bases). Per the germline V gene, CDR1 is SEHNR and CDR2 is FQNEAQ (reference sequence). The length of the CDR3 is 12 residues. V was shortened by 4 bases and J by 10 bases, with 11 bases between the two germline ends.